These 5 T cell receptor beta chains were all obtained from the same sample, sequenced in a study of beta chain features in type 1 diabetes. Antigens of these TCRs are unknown. Regarding the study as a whole: There was a moderate but significant shortening of TCRB CDR3s in all four CD4+ subsets of Type 1 diabetes patients.

The whole isolated RNA underwent reverse transcription, so sequencing captured expressed TCRB transcripts. The table came from immunoSEQ multiplex PCR; TCRdb's copy has only in-frame clones and leaves some out. The sample consists of under 850,000 clones, around an eighth of them appearing once. Sequencing was done on a sample of naive CD4+ T cells from blood. These receptors were collected from a man aged 18-30 years with type 1 diabetes.

This clone came up a few times. This rearrangement joins TRBV4-1 to TRBJ1-4, with a weak D call TRBD1 (6 bases). The CDR3 extends over 15 amino acids. Germline V gene lookup returns CDR1 MGHRA and CDR2 YSYEKL. V lost 4 bases, J lost 4 bases, and 13 bases lay in between. The CDR3 sequence: CASSPGRGINEKLFF. In DNA form, the CDR3 reads TGCGCCAGCAGCCCCGGGAGGGGGATTAATGAAAAACTGTTTTTT.

Written as DNA, the CDR3 is TGTGCCAGCAGTGACAACGTGTGGGGGGTTAACAATGAGCAGTTCTTC. It translates to CASSDNVWGVNNEQFF. This chain uses TRBV2 with TRBJ2-1, with D perhaps TRBD2 (6 bases). The length of the CDR3 is 16 residues. V lost 3 bases and J 5 bases, leaving 17 bases between the germline ends. The germline V gene has CDR1 SNHLY and CDR2 FYNNEI.

This clone was recorded a few times. The chain uses TRBV4-1 and TRBJ2-3; no firm D call. Trimming removed 1 base from V and 1 base from J, with 9 bases in between. This CDR3 contains 15 residues. CDR1 is MGHRA, CDR2 YSYEKL, per germline. CDR3 in amino acids: CASSQVLIGTDTQYF. DNA for the CDR3: TGCGCCAGCAGCCAAGTGCTGATTGGCACAGATACGCAGTATTTT.

The chain links TRBV18 to TRBJ2-7, with 8 bases matching TRBD1. The germline V gene has CDR1 KGHSH and CDR2 LQKENI. The CDR3 loop spans 14 amino acids. The trim removed 5 bases at V and 3 bases at J, leaving 6 bases unmatched. CDR3 coding DNA: TGTGCCAGCTCAGCCGGGACAGGAGGCTACGAGCAGTACTTC. As protein: CASSAGTGGYEQYF.

This clone was seen only a few times. The gene calls are TRBV5-6 and TRBJ2-5; TRBD1 matches at 11 bases. There are 16 residues in the CDR3. Trimming took 0 bases from V and 4 from J; bases not matched to a gene: 5. Germline V CDR1 and CDR2: SGHDT, YYEEEE. CDR3 amino acids: CASSLAPGQGVETQYF. CDR3 DNA: TGTGCCAGCAGCTTGGCACCGGGACAGGGGGTAGAGACCCAGTACTTC.